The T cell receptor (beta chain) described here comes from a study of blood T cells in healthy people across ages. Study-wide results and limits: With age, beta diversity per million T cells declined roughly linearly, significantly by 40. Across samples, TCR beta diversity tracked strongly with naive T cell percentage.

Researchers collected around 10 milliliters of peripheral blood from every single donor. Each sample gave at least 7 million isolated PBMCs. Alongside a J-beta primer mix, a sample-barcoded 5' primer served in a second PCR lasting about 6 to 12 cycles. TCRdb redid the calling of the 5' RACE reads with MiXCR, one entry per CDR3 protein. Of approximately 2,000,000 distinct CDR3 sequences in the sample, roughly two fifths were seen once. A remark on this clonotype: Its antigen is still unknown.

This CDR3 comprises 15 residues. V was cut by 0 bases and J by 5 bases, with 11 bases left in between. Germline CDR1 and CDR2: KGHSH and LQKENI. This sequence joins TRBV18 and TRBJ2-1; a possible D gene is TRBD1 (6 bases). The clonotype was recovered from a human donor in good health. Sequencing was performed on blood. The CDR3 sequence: CASSPPGGSHNEQFF. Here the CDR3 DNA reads TGTGCCAGCTCACCACCAGGGGGTTCCCACAATGAGCAGTTCTTC.